This passage covers 18 T cell receptor beta chains from one sample sequenced in a study of T cell changes during pregnancy in multiple sclerosis (dated by TCRdb to between 2018 and 2020). Library preparation was by the immunoSEQ multiplex PCR assay. TCRdb took over this immuneACCESS table, retaining in-frame rearrangements with V and J assigned. Such tables are incomplete; in checked studies, under half of the missing clones stem from an unresolved V gene, and the remainder is unexplained. This sample comprises 93,000 or so clones, roughly nine tenths of them detected only once. About 0.89% of the sample is taken by the ten largest. The source was peripheral blood, collected after pregnancy. These TCRs come from a female donor with multiple sclerosis, enrolled in a pregnancy study.

The V gene is TRBV9, the J gene TRBJ2-3; D possibly corresponds to TRBD1 (6 bases). Trimming removed 3 bases at V and 6 bases at J, with 26 bases between. Germline loops: CDR1 SGDLS, CDR2 YYNGEE. CDR3 size: 18 residues. The CDR3 sequence is CASSARPDSRRLLDTQYF. The CDR3 coding sequence is TGTGCCAGCAGCGCCCGTCCGGACAGCCGACGACTTCTGGATACGCAGTATTTT.

The chain recombines TRBV2 with TRBJ2-7; possibly TRBD1 for D (6 bases). Trimming took 6 bases from V and 2 from J, leaving 14 bases between them. Per the germline V gene, CDR1 is SNHLY and CDR2 is FYNNEI. The CDR3 runs 14 residues. The CDR3 DNA reads TGTGCCAGCAGAGCGGACAGCGCAGCCTACGAGCAGTACTTC. This translates into CASRADSAAYEQYF.

This clone is a singleton in its sample. The chain combines TRBV27 with TRBJ2-7, with TRBD2 matching 11 bases. The CDR3 runs to 13 residues. Trimming at V came to 6 bases and at J to 2 bases, leaving 0 bases not matched to a gene. The V gene's germline CDR1 is MNHEY and CDR2 SMNVEV (reference sequence). CDR3 nucleotides: TGTGCCAGCAGACTAGCGGGGGCCTACGAGCAGTACTTC. This gives the protein CASRLAGAYEQYF.

V gene TRBV27 combines with J gene TRBJ1-2; 10 bases are a match to TRBD1. The trim removed 0 bases at V and 0 bases at J, leaving 4 bases unmatched. Per the germline V gene, CDR1 is MNHEY and CDR2 is SMNVEV (reference sequence). The CDR3 is 17 residues long. CDR3 sequence: CASSLSEGTGANYGYTF. CDR3 nucleotide sequence: TGTGCCAGCAGTTTATCGGAAGGGACAGGGGCTAACTATGGCTACACCTTC.

This clone was detected once. The CDR3 region is CASSLSPGGYYEQYF. DNA of the CDR3: TGTGCCAGCAGCTTAAGTCCGGGGGGTTACTACGAGCAGTACTTC. The V gene is TRBV7-2, the J gene TRBJ2-7, with 7 nucleotides matching TRBD2. Germline assignment: CDR1 SGHTA and CDR2 FQGNSA. CDR3 length equals 15 residues. With 2 bases clipped from V and 3 bases from J, the junction kept 7 bases outside the gene matches. The complete variable domain, with remaining parts taken from reference TRBV7-2 and TRBJ2-7, reads GAGVSQSPSNKVTEKGKDVELRCDPISGHTALYWYRQSLGQGLEFLIYFQGNSAPDKSGLPSDRFSAERTGGSVSTLTIQRTQQEDSAVYLCASSLSPGGYYEQYFGPGTRLTVT.

V is TRBV2 and J is TRBJ2-7; 9 nucleotides line up with TRBD2. V gave up 8 bases and J gave up 5 bases; unmatched junction bases: 7. The CDR3 has 13 amino acids. CDR1 and CDR2 (germline): SNHLY, FYNNEI. The CDR3 spells CASLGTSRHEQYF. CDR3 DNA: TGTGCCAGCCTTGGGACTAGCCGCCACGAGCAGTACTTC.

The V and J genes are TRBV18 and TRBJ2-5; TRBD1 is a possible D gene (7 bases). V lost 2 bases, J lost 4 bases, and 17 bases lay in between. This CDR3 is 16 amino acids long. Germline V lookup: CDR1 KGHSH, CDR2 LQKENI. In DNA, the CDR3 is TGTGCCAGCTCACCAGTCGGGGGCCAGGGGGGAGAGACCCAGTACTTC. This sequence encodes CASSPVGGQGGETQYF. Full variable domain (remainder filled in from reference TRBV18 and TRBJ2-5): NAGVMQNPRHLVRRRGQEARLRCSPMKGHSHVYWYRQLPEEGLKFMVYLQKENIIDESGMPKERFSAEFPKEGPSILRIQQVVRGDSAAYFCASSPVGGQGGETQYFGPGTRLLVL.

This clone was counted once. The chain has TRBV4-1 and TRBJ1-1; possibly TRBD1 for D (6 bases). Germline values: CDR1 MGHRA, CDR2 YSYEKL. V shed 7 bases and J shed 2 bases, with 14 bases lying between them. CDR3 length: 14 residues. CDR3 region: CASTPRTVNTEAFF. CDR3 nucleotides: TGCGCCAGCACCCCCCGGACAGTTAACACTGAAGCTTTCTTT.

This chain uses TRBV6-5 with TRBJ2-7; tentatively, D is TRBD1 (6 bases). V was clipped by 6 bases and J by 2 bases, with 17 bases between them. The CDR3 totals 15 residues. Germline values: CDR1 MNHEY, CDR2 SVGAGI. This chain's CDR3 is CASRRTVELTYEQYF. The DNA for the CDR3 is TGTGCCAGCAGACGGACAGTAGAACTTACCTACGAGCAGTACTTC.

Points on this clone: At one end the junction does not follow the germline gene, possibly because of a read error. The chain couples TRBV9 to TRBJ2-1, with 7 bases lining up with TRBD1. The CDR3 is 15 residues long. Germline CDR1 is SGDLS and CDR2 is YYNGEE. The CDR3 region has the DNA TGTGCCAGCAGCCCGTCCGGGACAGTCTACCATGAGCAGTTCTTC. It codes for CASSPSGTVYHEQFF.

In this sample, this clone turned up a few times. The J gene is TRBJ2-4, the V gene TRBV5-1; no reliable D call. The CDR3 runs to 15 residues. The germline V gene encodes CDR1 SGHRS and CDR2 YFSETQ. Deletions cut 5 bases from V and 0 bases from J, with 12 bases between. The CDR3 DNA sequence: TGCGCCAGCAGTCCTGGAGCGAGAGCCAAAAACATTCAGTACTTC. It encodes CASSPGARAKNIQYF.

V gene TRBV27 combines with J gene TRBJ1-1; 7 bases map to TRBD1. This CDR3 has 14 amino acids. Germline loops: CDR1 MNHEY, CDR2 SMNVEV (reference sequence). V shed 7 bases, J shed 3 bases, and the junction held 8 bases outside the gene matches. CDR3 in DNA: TGTGCCAGCACCCAAAGGGGGCGGTACACTGAAGCTTTCTTT. It translates to CASTQRGRYTEAFF.

V and J are TRBV5-1 and TRBJ2-1; 10 bases map to TRBD2. Trimming cost V 4 bases and J 4 bases; bases outside gene matches: 5. Germline CDR1 and CDR2: SGHRS and YFSETQ. This CDR3 is 15 amino acids long. The CDR3 DNA reads as TGCGCCAGCAGCCTAAGGACTAGCGGATACAATGAGCAGTTCTTC. Translation: CASSLRTSGYNEQFF.

This clone was seen only once. This chain joins TRBV6-5 and TRBJ1-6; D might be TRBD1 (6 bases). The CDR3 is made up of 14 amino acids. Germline-derived CDR1 and CDR2 are MNHEY and SVGAGI. Trimming pared 5 bases from V and 5 bases from J, leaving 10 bases between. The CDR3 DNA reads TGTGCCAGCAGTCTGGGACATAATAATTCACCCCTCCACTTT. Protein product: CASSLGHNNSPLHF.

The rearrangement links TRBV5-1 to TRBJ2-7; TRBD2 aligns across 7 bases. The CDR3 loop spans 15 amino acids. The trim removed 4 bases at V and 2 bases at J, leaving 9 bases unmatched. In germline, CDR1 is SGHRS, CDR2 YFSETQ. The CDR3 sequence is CASSLDPGRPYEQYF. CDR3 sequence (DNA): TGCGCCAGCAGCCTCGACCCCGGGAGGCCCTACGAGCAGTACTTC.

This clone is a singleton in its sample. V usage is TRBV6-5 and J usage is TRBJ2-7; D is ambiguous. The germline V gene encodes CDR1 MNHEY and CDR2 SVGAGI. The CDR3 contains 13 residues. Trimming took 0 bases from V and 2 from J, leaving 5 bases between them. This CDR3 reads CASSYSRTYEQYF. The CDR3 DNA sequence: TGTGCCAGCAGTTACTCGAGAACCTACGAGCAGTACTTC.

This clone appeared a single time. This chain links TRBV6-6 with TRBJ1-5; no definite D call. This CDR3 contains 14 residues. The germline V gene has CDR1 MNHNY and CDR2 SVGAGI (reference sequence). The V end was cut by 2 bases, the J end by 0 bases, with 5 bases between. CDR3 protein: CASSYRVSNQPQHF. The CDR3 region has the DNA TGTGCCAGCAGTTACCGGGTTAGCAATCAGCCCCAGCATTTT.

The chain uses TRBV6-5 and TRBJ2-7; TRBD1 matches at 8 bases. CDR1 and CDR2 (germline): MNHEY, SVGAGI. Unmatched junction bases numbered 2, after V lost 0 bases and J lost 4 bases. The CDR3 runs 14 residues. The CDR3 region has the DNA TGTGCCAGCAGTTACTCAAGACAGGGGTACGAGCAGTACTTC. This codes for CASSYSRQGYEQYF.